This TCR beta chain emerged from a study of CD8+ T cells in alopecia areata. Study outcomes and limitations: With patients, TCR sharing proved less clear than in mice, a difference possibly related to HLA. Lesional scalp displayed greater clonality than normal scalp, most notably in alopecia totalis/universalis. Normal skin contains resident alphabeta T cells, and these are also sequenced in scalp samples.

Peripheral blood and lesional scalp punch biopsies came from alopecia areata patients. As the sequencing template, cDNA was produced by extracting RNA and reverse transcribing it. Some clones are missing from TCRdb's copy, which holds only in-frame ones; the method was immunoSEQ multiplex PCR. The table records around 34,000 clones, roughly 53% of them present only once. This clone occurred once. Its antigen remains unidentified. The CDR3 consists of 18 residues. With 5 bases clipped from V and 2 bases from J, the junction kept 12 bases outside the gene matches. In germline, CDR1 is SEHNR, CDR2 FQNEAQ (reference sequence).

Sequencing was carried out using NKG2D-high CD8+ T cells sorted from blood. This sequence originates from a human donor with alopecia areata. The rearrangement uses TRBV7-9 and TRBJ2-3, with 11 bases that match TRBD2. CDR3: CASSPHLTSGATTDTQYF. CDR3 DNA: TGTGCCAGCAGCCCGCACCTGACTAGCGGGGCTACCACAGATACGCAGTATTTT. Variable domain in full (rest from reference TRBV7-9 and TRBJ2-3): DTGVSQNPRHKITKRGQNVTFRCDPISEHNRLYWYRQTLGQGPEFLTYFQNEAQLEKSRLLSDRFSAERPKGSFSTLEIQRTEQGDSAMYLCASSPHLTSGATTDTQYFGPGTRLTVL.